This T cell receptor beta chain was retrieved from a study of T-cell reconstitution after alpha-beta-depleted transplantation in children. General study results and limits: Where some patients showed high TCRbeta diversity at day 60, it came from recipient T cells and thymic progenitors that had survived. Hyperexpanded clones declined; after one year, newly produced T cells mostly supplied diversity. The study reportedly traced alpha-beta T cells about two months after transplant to several hundred expanded graft clones.

On this clonotype: As yet, its antigen is unknown.

V lost 4 bases to trimming and J lost 4 bases; unmatched junction nucleotides: 2. The CDR3 consists of 14 residues. From germline, CDR1 is KGHDR and CDR2 SFDVKD. Unique molecular identifiers were incorporated when the TCRbeta library was constructed. TCRdb re-called the PCR reads with MiXCR, one entry per CDR3 protein. Of 750,000 to 950,000 distinct CDR3 sequences listed, less than 20% are singletons. This rearrangement joins TRBV24-1 to TRBJ2-5, with TRBD2 matching over 10 bases. The sequence derives from a male patient younger than 18 who had a stem cell transplant for acute lymphoblastic leukemia, so the T cells may come from the graft donor. Sample: PBMCs, mostly from graft donor cells, taken 360 days after TCRalphabeta/CD19-depleted stem cell transplant. CDR3 DNA: TGTGCCACCAGTGAACTAGCGGGGTTAGAGACCCAGTACTTC. The encoded protein is CATSELAGLETQYF.